This T cell receptor (beta chain) was obtained from a study of cytomegalovirus exposure and HLA in healthy donors. The V gene's germline CDR1 is SGDLS and CDR2 YYNGEE. Trimming removed 0 bases from V and 7 bases from J; junction bases left unmatched: 7. The CDR3 runs 15 residues. Details on this clone: What it binds is not known.

PCR amplification relied on 60 Vbeta primers (plus 13 Jbeta primers). This table comes from immunoSEQ multiplex PCR, and its TCRdb copy is limited to in-frame clones, with some not included. This table holds 100,000 to 150,000 clones, about three quarters found once. Study-wide results and caveats: Later, an analysis found that common viral pathogens appeared to be linked with several of the most significant clusters. High sensitivity and specificity were reportedly achieved when the classifier diagnosed cytomegalovirus status. As confirmed in vitro, three CMV-associated chains were specific for CMV antigens. Productive rates of about 90% or about 30% were seen for most TCR beta V segments in an earlier analysis.

The rearrangement uses TRBV9 and TRBJ1-5; 7 bases are a match to TRBD1. The clonotype was recovered from a woman aged 55-75 years in good health and CMV-seropositive. The sequencing input was PBMCs. The CDR3 coding sequence is TGTGCCAGCAGCGTAGGTGGGACAGACGGGCAGCCCCAGCATTTT. Its protein is CASSVGGTDGQPQHF.